These 25 T cell receptor beta chains came from one sample sequenced in a study of T-cell reconstitution after alpha-beta-depleted transplantation in children. Unique molecular identifiers were used to barcode this TCRbeta library. In TCRdb, the PCR reads were re-called with MiXCR into one record per CDR3 protein. The repertoire has approximately 490,000 distinct CDR3 sequences, 9.5% to 15% of them found once; the top ten carry about 5.6%. Sequences were derived from PBMCs from the stem cell graft donor, sampled from the stem cell graft. The receptors were sampled from a human donor who donated a stem cell graft to a child with combined immunodeficiency.

This clonotype was recorded many times. V is TRBV9 and J is TRBJ2-1; TRBD2 matches 9 bases. Per the germline V gene, CDR1 is SGDLS and CDR2 is YYNGEE. This CDR3 contains 18 residues. V trimming: 0 bases; J trimming: 4 bases; junction bases outside the gene matches: 11. This chain's CDR3 is CASSVGPALAGVYNEQFF. In DNA form, the CDR3 reads TGTGCCAGCAGCGTAGGTCCCGCTTTAGCGGGGGTATACAATGAGCAGTTCTTC.

This clonotype was picked up a small number of times. This chain uses TRBV6-2 or TRBV6-3 with TRBJ2-5; TRBD1 is a possible D gene (5 bases). V shed 6 bases and J shed 4 bases, with 12 bases lying between them. The CDR3 sequence is 13 residues long. Germline V gene lookup returns CDR1 MNHEY and CDR2 SVGEGT. Here the CDR3 reads CASSNVQGETQYF. DNA for the CDR3: TGTGCCAGCAGCAATGTCCAGGGAGAGACCCAGTACTTC.

This chain uses TRBV12-3 or TRBV12-4 with TRBJ2-3, with TRBD2 identical over 10 bases. The V gene end was trimmed by 6 bases and the J gene end by 8 bases; junction bases not matched to a gene: 8. The CDR3 contains 14 residues. The CDR3 region has the DNA TGTGCCAGCAGCCCCAGCGGGGGGGCTGGTACGCAGTATTTT. Translation: CASSPSGGAGTQYF.

This clonotype was seen a handful of times. The chain links TRBV5-1 to TRBJ2-6; TRBD1 agrees at 8 bases. The CDR3 runs to 19 residues. With 4 bases clipped from V and 1 base from J, the junction kept 13 bases outside the gene matches. Germline V gene lookup returns CDR1 SGHRS and CDR2 YFSETQ. CDR3 loop: CASSPRNQGASSGANVLTF. In nucleotides, the CDR3 is TGCGCCAGCAGCCCGAGAAACCAGGGGGCATCGTCTGGGGCCAACGTCCTGACTTTC.

Note on this clonotype: The CDR3 does not end in the conserved phenylalanine or tryptophan, so this is likely a read error. V and J are TRBV11-2 and TRBJ1-4; TRBD1 aligns across 8 bases. Germline trimming cut 0 bases from V and 8 bases from J; bases unmatched to any gene: 8. This CDR3 is 16 amino acids long. Germline V gene sequence: CDR1 SGHAT, CDR2 FQNNGV. DNA for the CDR3: TGTGCCAGCAGCTTAGAAATCGAGGACAGGGACGAAAAACTGTTTTGT. This sequence encodes CASSLEIEDRDEKLFC.

Many counts were recorded for this clonotype. This chain connects TRBV7-8 to TRBJ1-1; perhaps TRBD1 as D (5 bases). Trimming shortened V by 0 bases and J by 2 bases, and 7 bases separated the two germline ends. CDR3 length: 14 amino acids. Germline V CDR1 and CDR2: SGHVS, FQNEAQ. As DNA, the CDR3 is TGTGCCAGCAGCTTAGCGCAGGGAAACACTGAAGCTTTCTTT. It is translated as CASSLAQGNTEAFF.

This chain joins TRBV4-3 and TRBJ1-4; D is unclear. There are 16 residues in the CDR3. Germline assignment: CDR1 LGHNA and CDR2 YSLEER. V lost 0 bases, J lost 4 bases, and 12 bases lay in between. The CDR3 nucleotides read TGCGCCAGCAGCCAAGATTTTGGAGCCCGTAATGAAAAACTGTTTTTT. Amino acid sequence: CASSQDFGARNEKLFF.

The chain has TRBV27 and TRBJ1-1, with D maybe TRBD1 (5 bases). The CDR3 is made up of 13 amino acids. Germline V gene lookup returns CDR1 MNHEY and CDR2 SMNVEV (reference sequence). Trimming shortened V by 7 bases and J by 7 bases, and 16 bases separated the two germline ends. This CDR3 reads CASNPRRGGEAFF. The CDR3 DNA reads TGTGCCAGCAATCCCCGGAGGGGCGGTGAAGCTTTCTTT.

The chain links TRBV4-1 to TRBJ2-1; no clear D. This CDR3 region has 13 residues. The germline V gene has CDR1 MGHRA and CDR2 YSYEKL. V lost 0 bases to trimming and J lost 8 bases, with 8 bases between them. CDR3 DNA sequence: TGCGCCAGCAGCCAAGAGCCTGGGTATGAGCAGTTCTTC. This sequence encodes CASSQEPGYEQFF.

V and J are TRBV12-3 or TRBV12-4 and TRBJ2-1; D unclear. The length of the CDR3 is 12 residues. V was cut by 5 bases and J by 10 bases, with 12 bases left in between. In DNA form, the CDR3 reads TGTGCCAGCAGTCCTGGACCCAGCGAGCAGTTCTTC. Amino acids: CASSPGPSEQFF.

This clonotype appeared a few times. The V and J genes are TRBV5-8 and TRBJ2-7; D gene ambiguous. The CDR3 contains 11 residues. Germline assignment: CDR1 SGHTS and CDR2 YDEGEE. V lost 5 bases and J 5 bases, leaving 8 bases between the germline ends. CDR3 protein: CASRLGDEQYF. The CDR3 DNA reads as TGTGCCAGCAGGCTTGGGGACGAGCAGTACTTC.

The V call is TRBV4-2, the J call TRBJ2-1, with 8 bases fitting TRBD1. The CDR3 sequence is 17 residues long. Germline CDR1 is LGHNA and CDR2 is YNFKEQ. Trimming cost V 0 bases and J 10 bases; bases outside gene matches: 14. The DNA for the CDR3 is TGTGCCAGCAGCCAAGAATCAGTCAGGGGGCATTCAAGGGAGCAGTTCTTC. It yields the protein CASSQESVRGHSREQFF.

This clonotype came up a few times. The rearrangement links TRBV6-2 or TRBV6-3 to TRBJ1-1; a weak D match, TRBD1 (5 bases). Trimming took 2 bases from V and 0 from J, leaving 10 bases between them. The CDR3 loop spans 15 amino acids. CDR1 is MNHEY and CDR2 is SVGEGT in the germline V gene. The CDR3 sequence: CASSYTQGMNTEAFF. The CDR3 nucleotides are TGTGCCAGCAGTTACACCCAGGGCATGAACACTGAAGCTTTCTTT.

This clonotype appeared many times. This chain joins TRBV27 and TRBJ2-7, with 7 bases fitting TRBD2. Trimming at V came to 5 bases and at J to 2 bases, leaving 12 bases not matched to a gene. Germline CDR1 is MNHEY and CDR2 is SMNVEV (reference sequence). The CDR3 totals 16 residues. This CDR3 is CASSPQWSGETYEQYF. CDR3 DNA sequence: TGTGCCAGCAGTCCCCAGTGGAGCGGGGAAACCTACGAGCAGTACTTC.

This clonotype appeared many times. This chain connects TRBV28 to TRBJ2-7; D is undetermined. The CDR3 is 11 residues long. Germline CDR1 and CDR2: MDHEN and SYDVKM. V was cut by 3 bases and J by 4 bases, with 4 bases left in between. DNA for the CDR3: TGTGCCAGCAGTTTTCAGTACGAGCAGTACTTC. Translation gives CASSFQYEQYF.

The chain joins TRBV20-1 to TRBJ2-7; TRBD2 aligns across 8 bases. Trimming cost V 0 bases and J 0 bases; bases outside gene matches: 10. The germline V gene has CDR1 DFQATT and CDR2 SNEGSKA (reference sequence). The CDR3 is 17 amino acids. The CDR3 sequence is CSARDLWREANSYEQYF. The CDR3 region has the DNA TGCAGTGCTAGAGATCTCTGGCGGGAGGCAAACTCCTACGAGCAGTACTTC.

The chain links TRBV27 to TRBJ2-3, with 7 bases aligning to TRBD1. The CDR3 has 15 residues. The V segment lost 8 bases and the J segment 2 bases; nucleotides outside the gene matches: 10. Looked up from germline, CDR1 is MNHEY and CDR2 is SMNVEV (reference sequence). For the CDR3, the DNA is TGTGCCAGCTCATACAGGGGAGCGGACACAGATACGCAGTATTTT. Translated, it gives CASSYRGADTDTQYF.

The sample holds a few counts of this clonotype. The chain recombines TRBV20-1 with TRBJ2-2; 7 positions match TRBD2. Germline V gene lookup returns CDR1 DFQATT and CDR2 SNEGSKA (reference sequence). The CDR3 totals 15 residues. The V segment lost 1 base and the J segment 4 bases; nucleotides outside the gene matches: 6. CDR3 protein: CSARVSGGGTGELFF. CDR3 sequence (DNA): TGCAGTGCTAGAGTCTCGGGGGGTGGCACCGGGGAGCTGTTTTTT.

The table lists this clonotype with many counts. This rearrangement joins TRBV6-5 to TRBJ1-6, with 9 bases aligning to TRBD1. The CDR3 spans 15 residues. Germline CDR1 and CDR2: MNHEY and SVGAGI. Trimming at V came to 7 bases and at J to 6 bases, leaving 7 bases not matched to a gene. CDR3 sequence: CASTLQGASNSPLHF. The CDR3 nucleotides are TGTGCCAGCACCTTACAGGGGGCGTCTAATTCACCCCTCCACTTT.

CDR3 sequence reads: CASTQRSGANVLTF. The CDR3 DNA sequence: TGTGCCAGCACACAGAGGTCTGGGGCCAACGTCCTGACTTTC. The gene calls are TRBV6-1 and TRBJ2-6; no reliable D call. In germline, CDR1 is MNHNS, CDR2 SASEGT. Between the trimmed V and J ends, which lost 7 bases and 1 base, there was a span of 8 bases. This CDR3 has 14 residues.

This clonotype was counted a few times. The chain links TRBV5-1 to TRBJ1-1; possible D gene TRBD1, 5 bases. Between the trimmed V and J ends, which lost 5 bases and 1 base, there was a span of 12 bases. The germline CDR1 and CDR2 sequences are SGHRS and YFSETQ. The CDR3 runs 14 residues. The CDR3 region has the DNA TGCGCCAGCAGGGTGTGGGGCCCGAACACTGAAGCTTTCTTT. As protein: CASRVWGPNTEAFF. The entire variable domain, with the rest obtained from reference TRBV5-1 and TRBJ1-1, is as follows: KAGVTQTPRYLIKTRGQQVTLSCSPISGHRSVSWYQQTPGQGLQFLFEYFSETQRNKGNFPGRFSGRQFSNSRSEMNVSTLELGDSALYLCASRVWGPNTEAFFGQGTRLTVV.

This clonotype was seen a few times. The gene calls are TRBV6-5 and TRBJ2-1; 9 bases match TRBD2. V lost 1 base and J lost 4; bases outside the gene matches: 2. The CDR3 extends over 15 amino acids. Germline values: CDR1 MNHEY, CDR2 SVGAGI. This CDR3 reads CASSYLAGEYNEQFF. CDR3 coding DNA: TGTGCCAGCAGTTACTTAGCGGGAGAGTACAATGAGCAGTTCTTC.

This clonotype was detected only a few times. This sequence joins TRBV6-1 and TRBJ2-3; 10 positions agree with TRBD2. Germline V CDR1 and CDR2: MNHNS, SASEGT. This CDR3 is built from 15 residues. Germline trimming cut 6 bases from V and 2 bases from J; bases unmatched to any gene: 5. The CDR3 reads CASRRTSGHTDTQYF. The CDR3 coding sequence is TGTGCCAGCAGAAGGACTAGCGGACACACAGATACGCAGTATTTT.

This chain links TRBV7-8 with TRBJ2-1; 11 bases line up with TRBD2. The V and J ends lost 7 bases and 0 bases, in that order; junction bases with no gene match: 11. The CDR3 length is 18 residues. Germline values: CDR1 SGHVS, CDR2 FQNEAQ. The DNA of the CDR3 is TGTGCCAGCACCCCGGGACTAGCGGACGCTAGCTCCTACAATGAGCAGTTCTTC. This sequence encodes CASTPGLADASSYNEQFF.

This clonotype has more than one count but fewer than ten. The chain recombines TRBV2 with TRBJ2-7; 7 bases are shared with TRBD1. The V and J ends lost 5 bases and 3 bases, in that order; junction bases with no gene match: 4. CDR3 length: 13 residues. Per germline, CDR1 SNHLY and CDR2 FYNNEI. CDR3: CASSTQGVYEQYF. In DNA form, the CDR3 reads TGTGCCAGCAGTACCCAGGGGGTCTACGAGCAGTACTTC.